This T cell receptor (beta chain) came from a study of blood T cell repertoires in COVID-19. Original methodology: Estimated nucleated cell counts came from reference gene primer amplification. Assay used: immunoSEQ multiplex PCR; TCRdb lists only in-frame clones, some missing. The D gene and trimming were derived from the DNA, and the V and J assignments and clone size from that table. The data show 120,000 to 150,000 clones, 70% to 90% seen once. This clone appeared a single time. From germline, CDR1 is SEHNR and CDR2 FQNEAQ (reference sequence). The length of the CDR3 is 13 residues. Trimming cost V 4 bases and J 0 bases, with 7 bases left between them.

The clonotype originates from a woman aged 55-70 years with COVID-19, enrolled during active disease. The chain uses TRBV7-9 and TRBJ2-7; D might be TRBD1 (6 bases). Material for sequencing was peripheral blood. The CDR3 spells CASSYRDSYEQYF. CDR3 coding DNA: TGTGCCAGCAGCTACAGGGACTCCTACGAGCAGTACTTC.